Below, one TCR beta chain is given with its context. The antigen remains unidentified. This sample stems from a study of vaccination effects on CD4 cells after COVID-19. Overall study context: After the second dose, samples were taken at median day 72. Overall study findings and caveats: The study got few convalescent patients and did not collect any early post-infection timepoints.

Germline assignment: CDR1 SGHAT and CDR2 FQNNGV. CDR3 length equals 14 residues. Trimming took 2 bases from V and 0 from J, leaving 7 bases between them. TCRdb's copy holds only in-frame clones and misses some; the assay was immunoSEQ multiplex PCR. The sample includes about 33,000 clones, roughly four fifths seen only once; the top ten take 1.5%. Prior to sequencing, the ViraFEST assay stimulated PBMC with viral peptide pools, which expanded the antigen-specific CD4+ T cells. Cultured cells yielded isolated CD4+ T cells after less than 11 days. As their vaccination, participants received two doses of either BNT162b2 or mRNA-1273. Wells containing over 1.5 million PBMC each were cultured with around 9.1 IU/ml IL-2 and around 10 ug/ml peptides.

The receptor comes from a human donor who received a COVID-19 vaccine. Some clones in this sample may be carry-over from other donors' samples. The chain carries TRBV11-2 and TRBJ1-2; D gene uncertain. The source was CD4+ T cells from PBMCs cultured with HCoV-NL63 spike peptides, collected after COVID-19 vaccination. The CDR3 DNA reads as TGTGCCAGCAGCTTATCCAGAACTAACTATGGCTACACCTTC. Translated, it gives CASSLSRTNYGYTF.